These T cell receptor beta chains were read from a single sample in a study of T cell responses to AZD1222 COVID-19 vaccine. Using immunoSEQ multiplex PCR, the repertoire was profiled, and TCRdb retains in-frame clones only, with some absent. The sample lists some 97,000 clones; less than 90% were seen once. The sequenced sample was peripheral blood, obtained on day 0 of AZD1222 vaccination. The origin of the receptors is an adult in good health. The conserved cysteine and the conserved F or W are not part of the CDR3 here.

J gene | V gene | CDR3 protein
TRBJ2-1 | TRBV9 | ASSVAPGNEQF
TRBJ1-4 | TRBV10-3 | AISAGKGEAGEKLF
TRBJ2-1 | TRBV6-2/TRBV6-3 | ASSYSLANDEQF
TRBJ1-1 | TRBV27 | ASSSNADSEAF
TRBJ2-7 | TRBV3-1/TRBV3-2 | ASSTGTGFYEQY
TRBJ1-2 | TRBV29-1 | SVLIGTGEGYT
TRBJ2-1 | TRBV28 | ASSTSGSYNEQF
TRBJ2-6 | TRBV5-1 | ASSPYSGANVLT
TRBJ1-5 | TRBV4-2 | ASSQGRDRQNSNQPQH
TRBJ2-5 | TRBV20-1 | SAPTARTQY
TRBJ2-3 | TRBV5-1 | ASSFRGRLSTDTQY
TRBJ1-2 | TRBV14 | ASSRGPLNYGYT
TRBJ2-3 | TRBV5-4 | ASSLGGVGQISTDTQY
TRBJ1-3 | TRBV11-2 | ASSSIDRSGGNTIY
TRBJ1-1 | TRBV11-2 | ASSRTGGVIDEAF
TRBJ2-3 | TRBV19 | ASSIGRGGGLTDTQY
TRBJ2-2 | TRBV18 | ASSLLAGAAGELF
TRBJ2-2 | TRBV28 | ASTQNPSATGELF
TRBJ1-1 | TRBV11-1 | ASSRGEGTGIPEAF
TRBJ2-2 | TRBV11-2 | ASRPVGANTGELF
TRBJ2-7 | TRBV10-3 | AIKAGGPVKSEQY
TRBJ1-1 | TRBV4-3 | ASSQYRDREAF
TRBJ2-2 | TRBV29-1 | SVVVGTGELF
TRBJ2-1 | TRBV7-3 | ASSERGGLAVSYNEQF
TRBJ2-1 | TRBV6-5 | ASRTNYNEQF
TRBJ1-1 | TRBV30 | AWSVGNTEAF
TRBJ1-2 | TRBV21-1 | ASSVCPSDGYT
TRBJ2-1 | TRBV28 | ASSFRGGHWEQF
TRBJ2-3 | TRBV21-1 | ASSKNWGVTTDTQY
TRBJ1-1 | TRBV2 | ASLDRARVNTEAF
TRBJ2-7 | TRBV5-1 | ASSPGQYSYEQY
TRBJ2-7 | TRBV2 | ASSRRQGNYEQY
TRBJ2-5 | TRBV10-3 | AISPGTGDAETQY
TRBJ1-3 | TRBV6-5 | ASSYSRVEAGNTIY
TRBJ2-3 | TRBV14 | ASSQDVGLALDTQY
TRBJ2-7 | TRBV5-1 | ASRDGEKYEQY
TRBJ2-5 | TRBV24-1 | APPRTPGEKTQY
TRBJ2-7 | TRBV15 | AARRGGGHEQY
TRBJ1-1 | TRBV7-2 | ASSLGQNTEAF
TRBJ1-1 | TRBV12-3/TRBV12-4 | LTGTLNTEAF
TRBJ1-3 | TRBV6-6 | ASSYDRGRGNTIY
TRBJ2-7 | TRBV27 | ASSRDRPSSYEQY
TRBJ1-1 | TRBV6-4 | ASRLGANTEAF
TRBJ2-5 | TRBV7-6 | ASSARFKETQY
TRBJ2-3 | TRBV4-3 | ASSASGGSGADTQY
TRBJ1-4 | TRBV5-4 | ASSSFPNEKLF